This T cell receptor beta chain was documented in a study of T cells in Graves' hyperthyroidism and ophthalmopathy. As for the study in general: Upon initial diagnosis and before any treatment, peripheral blood was collected.

RNA transcripts served as the template for amplifying TCR beta CDR3 regions. Initially, a first-round RT-PCR of the TCR CDR3 employed the HTBI primer set. TCRdb re-called the multiplex PCR reads through MiXCR, storing one row per CDR3 protein. Seen here are approximately 510,000 distinct CDR3 sequences, about a fifth observed once, and the top ten hold 26%. It was considered stable Graves' hyperthyroidism when ophthalmopathy did not progress within 18 months. Patients were excluded for uncontrolled infection, other autoimmune disease, pregnancy or lactation. The PBMCs had their origin in around 9.1 ml of fresh peripheral blood. This clonotype was recorded many times. The CDR3 extends over 13 amino acids. Between the trimmed V and J ends, which lost 4 bases and 6 bases, there was a span of 13 bases.

This TCR was recovered from a man aged 18 to 29 with Graves' hyperthyroidism. The sequencing sample was made of blood. The V gene is TRBV12-3 or TRBV12-4, the J gene TRBJ2-7; D not resolved. The CDR3 sequence is CASSSHARGEQYF. CDR3 nucleotides: TGTGCCAGCAGTTCGCACGCCCGAGGCGAGCAGTACTTC.